What follows are 20 T cell receptor beta chains derived from one specimen sequenced in a study of T cells after yellow fever vaccination. TCRdb re-called the 5' RACE reads with MiXCR, one entry per CDR3 protein. The data hold around 590,000 distinct CDR3 sequences, with around an eighth observed a single time. The starting material was PBMCs, obtained on the day of the yellow fever booster vaccination. All receptors come from a man aged 30-40 years who received the YFV17D yellow fever vaccine.

This rearrangement joins TRBV6-5 to TRBJ2-7; 11 bases align to TRBD2. The CDR3 is made up of 16 amino acids. Trimming cost V 5 bases and J 0 bases; bases outside gene matches: 6. In germline, CDR1 is MNHEY, CDR2 SVGAGI. CDR3 protein: CASSLETSGTSYEQYF. DNA of the CDR3: TGTGCCAGCAGTCTCGAGACTAGCGGGACCTCCTACGAGCAGTACTTC.

In its sample, this clonotype was seen a few times. The rearrangement uses TRBV19 and TRBJ2-1; 12 positions agree with TRBD1. The CDR3 spans 17 residues. The V segment lost 9 bases and the J segment 4 bases; nucleotides outside the gene matches: 13. The germline CDR1 and CDR2 sequences are LNHDA and SQIVND (reference sequence). Here the CDR3 DNA reads TGTGCCAGCAGGGGACAGGGGGCGTGGGGTGGTTACAATGAGCAGTTCTTC. Translated, it gives CASRGQGAWGGYNEQFF. Complete variable domain (other parts from reference TRBV19 and TRBJ2-1): DGGITQSPKYLFRKEGQNVTLSCEQNLNHDAMYWYRQDPGQGLRLIYYSQIVNDFQKGDIAEGYSVSREKKESFPLTVTSAQKNPTAFYLCASRGQGAWGGYNEQFFGPGTRLTVL.

This clonotype has only a few counts. The gene calls are TRBV5-1 and TRBJ2-7, with 11 nucleotides matching TRBD1. CDR3 length: 18 amino acids. Germline CDR1 is SGHRS and CDR2 is YFSETQ. After removal of 6 bases from V and 5 bases from J, the junction contained 19 bases not matched to a gene. The CDR3 spells CASNSSPPGTGGSHEQYF. Written as DNA, the CDR3 is TGCGCCAGCAACTCATCACCCCCCGGGACAGGGGGTAGCCACGAGCAGTACTTC.

This clonotype was detected a few times. V gene TRBV11-2 combines with J gene TRBJ1-5; no clear D gene. The germline V gene has CDR1 SGHAT and CDR2 FQNNGV. With 1 base removed from V and 7 bases from J, the gap between germline ends came to 14 bases. This CDR3 spans 15 amino acids. DNA of the CDR3: TGTGCCAGCAGCTTAGCGGCCACCACGGAACAGCCCCAGCATTTT. Protein product: CASSLAATTEQPQHF.

The J gene is TRBJ2-2, the V gene TRBV10-3; D possibly corresponds to TRBD1 (5 bases). V lost 6 bases, J lost 2 bases, and 10 bases lay in between. CDR3 length equals 14 residues. Germline V CDR1 and CDR2: ENHRY, SYGVKD. Here the CDR3 DNA reads TGTGCCATCAGCATGACAGATAACACCGGGGAGCTGTTTTTT. Protein: CAISMTDNTGELFF.

This clonotype has only a few counts. The CDR3 DNA follows: TGTGCCAGCAGCCCCGACACGGGGGACAATGAGCAGTTCTTC. It is translated as CASSPDTGDNEQFF. This chain connects TRBV7-2 to TRBJ2-1, with D perhaps TRBD2 (6 bases). Trimming took 5 bases from V and 5 from J, leaving 13 bases between them. Germline loops: CDR1 SGHTA, CDR2 FQGNSA. The CDR3 is made up of 14 amino acids.

This clonotype showed up just a few times. This rearrangement joins TRBV7-9 to TRBJ2-7; D could derive from TRBD1 or TRBD2 (6 bases each). Deletions cut 2 bases from V and 2 bases from J, with 10 bases between. The CDR3 length is 14 residues. Per the germline V gene, CDR1 is SEHNR and CDR2 is FQNEAQ (reference sequence). Here the CDR3 reads CASSLRGAAYEQYF. Here the CDR3 DNA reads TGTGCCAGCAGCTTAAGGGGGGCGGCCTACGAGCAGTACTTC.

This clonotype was seen many times. This chain links TRBV29-1 with TRBJ2-5; D is possibly TRBD1 (6 bases). The germline V and J ends were trimmed by 5 bases and 4 bases, with 14 bases remaining between them. CDR1 and CDR2 (germline): SQVTM, ANQGSEA. The CDR3 is 13 residues long. DNA for the CDR3: TGCAGCGTTCGACCAGGGGTGGGAGAGACCCAGTACTTC. It is translated as CSVRPGVGETQYF.

V gene TRBV29-1 combines with J gene TRBJ1-1; unclear D gene. Germline V gene data show CDR1 as SQVTM and CDR2 as ANQGSEA. Trimming stripped 6 bases from V and 3 bases from J, with 14 bases between. This CDR3 region has 13 residues. CDR3 region: CSVRWGLDTEAFF. The CDR3 nucleotides read TGCAGCGTGAGGTGGGGATTGGACACTGAAGCTTTCTTT.

This clonotype was picked up a small number of times. The chain is built from TRBV7-9 and TRBJ2-1; the D gene is possibly TRBD2 (6 bases). V lost 5 bases and J lost 7, with 12 bases in between. There are 13 residues in the CDR3. Germline CDR1 and CDR2: SEHNR and FQNEAQ (reference sequence). CDR3 nucleotides: TGTGCCAGCAGCACAGGAGGGGCGAATGAGCAGTTCTTC. Encoded protein: CASSTGGANEQFF. Complete variable domain (other parts from reference TRBV7-9 and TRBJ2-1): DTGVSQNPRHKITKRGQNVTFRCDPISEHNRLYWYRQTLGQGPEFLTYFQNEAQLEKSRLLSDRFSAERPKGSFSTLEIQRTEQGDSAMYLCASSTGGANEQFFGPGTRLTVL.

This clonotype has more than one count but fewer than ten. V usage is TRBV5-6 and J usage is TRBJ2-3, with D uncertain. Trimming left V 2 bases short and J 4 bases short, with 8 bases between. Germline V lookup: CDR1 SGHDT, CDR2 YYEEEE. This CDR3 spans 13 amino acids. CDR3 protein: CASSFTASDTQYF. The CDR3 DNA follows: TGTGCCAGCAGCTTCACAGCCTCAGATACGCAGTATTTT.

The rearrangement links TRBV12-3 or TRBV12-4 to TRBJ1-1; D possibly corresponds to TRBD1 (6 bases). This CDR3 has 14 residues. Trimming left V 5 bases short and J 3 bases short, with 13 bases between. In nucleotides, the CDR3 is TGTGCCAGCAGTCGGAGGGGGATTGACACTGAAGCTTTCTTT. Protein: CASSRRGIDTEAFF.

This clonotype was picked up a small number of times. The genes are TRBV5-1 and TRBJ2-2; the D gene is possibly TRBD2 (7 bases). Trimming cost V 7 bases and J 7 bases, with 20 bases left between them. The CDR3 consists of 15 residues. Germline CDR1 reads SGHRS; CDR2 reads YFSETQ. CDR3 nucleotides: TGCGCCAGCCAAGGGGGGGGCGCATCAGTCGGGGAGCTGTTTTTT. Its translation is CASQGGGASVGELFF.

V gene TRBV6-2 or TRBV6-3 combines with J gene TRBJ2-5; weak D call: TRBD2 (7 bases). V shed 9 bases and J shed 3 bases, with 17 bases lying between them. Per the germline V gene, CDR1 is MNHEY and CDR2 is SVGEGT. The CDR3 runs 14 residues. The CDR3 loop reads CASWGRGLEETQYF. The CDR3, as DNA: TGTGCCAGTTGGGGGCGGGGGCTAGAAGAGACCCAGTACTTC.

This clonotype was picked up a small number of times. This rearrangement joins TRBV4-3 to TRBJ2-7, with TRBD1 identical over 7 bases. Looked up from germline, CDR1 is LGHNA and CDR2 is YSLEER. V lost 1 base, J lost 4 bases, and 1 base stayed unmatched. The CDR3 extends over 13 amino acids. CDR3 DNA sequence: TGCGCCAGCAGCCAAGGGGACAGATACGAGCAGTACTTC. Its translation: CASSQGDRYEQYF.

The rearrangement links TRBV7-9 to TRBJ1-1, with D perhaps TRBD1 (5 bases). The V and J ends lost 5 bases and 3 bases respectively, with 16 bases between them. Germline CDR1 and CDR2: SEHNR and FQNEAQ (reference sequence). The CDR3 sequence is 15 residues long. CDR3 loop: CASSDPGGSDTEAFF. In nucleotides, the CDR3 is TGTGCCAGCAGCGACCCGGGGGGTTCGGACACTGAAGCTTTCTTT.

This chain links TRBV3-1 with TRBJ2-1; 8 bases map to TRBD2. After removal of 3 bases from V and 7 bases from J, the junction contained 5 bases not matched to a gene. This CDR3 has 14 residues. In germline, CDR1 is LGHDT, CDR2 YNNKEL (reference sequence). The CDR3 DNA reads TGTGCCAGCAGCCAGGCGGGAGGTAGGAATGAGCAGTTCTTC. This translates into CASSQAGGRNEQFF.

The V and J genes are TRBV11-2 and TRBJ2-3, with 11 bases lining up with TRBD2. CDR3 length equals 18 residues. The V segment lost 1 base and the J segment 4 bases; nucleotides outside the gene matches: 10. Germline V gives CDR1 SGHAT, CDR2 FQNNGV. CDR3 sequence reads: CASSLGTSGPPHADTQYF. The CDR3 DNA is TGTGCCAGCAGCTTAGGGACTAGCGGGCCCCCCCACGCAGATACGCAGTATTTT.

A remark on this clonotype: Germline is not matched at one junction end, which may reflect a read error. V gene TRBV6-2 or TRBV6-3 combines with J gene TRBJ2-5; perhaps D is TRBD1 or TRBD2 (5 bases each). Germline CDR1 is MNHEY and CDR2 is SVGEGT. CDR3 length: 15 residues. The DNA for the CDR3 is TGTGCCAGCAGGAACCCCCAGGGTACATGGGAGACCCAGTCCTTC. It encodes CASRNPQGTWETQSF.

A few counts support this clonotype. This chain links TRBV7-2 with TRBJ2-7; 10 bases match TRBD2. The V gene end was trimmed by 6 bases and the J gene end by 3 bases; junction bases not matched to a gene: 14. CDR1 and CDR2 from the germline V gene are SGHTA and FQGNSA. This CDR3 region has 17 residues. CDR3 coding DNA: TGTGCCAGCAGTCCGTCCGGGCTAGCGGGAGCAGTCTACGAGCAGTACTTC. Translated: CASSPSGLAGAVYEQYF.